The rows below give T cell receptor beta chains drawn from one sample of a study of early T cells in non-severe SARS-CoV-2 infection. TCRdb processed the 5' RACE reads anew with MiXCR; each CDR3 protein has one entry. Among 90,000 to 120,000 distinct CDR3 sequences listed, 8.5% to 14% were seen once. Sequencing was performed on whole blood. The receptors were gathered from an adult who was a healthcare worker with PCR-confirmed SARS-CoV-2 infection or an uninfected control (not recorded which). Each CDR3 is given with its conserved first and last residue. A D gene is named only where the DNA matches it firmly. Only some rows state a clone size, as once, few, many or a class for expanded clones.

clone_size	d_call	v_call	j_call	cdr3_aa	cdr3_nt
many	NA	TRBV5-1	TRBJ2-1	CASSLDKGRSYNEQFF	TGCGCCAGCAGTTTGGATAAAGGGAGGTCCTACAATGAGCAGTTCTTC
few	NA	TRBV7-9	TRBJ2-5	CASSSNEGTQYF	TGTGCCAGCAGCTCCAACGAGGGGACCCAGTACTTC
NA	TRBD2	TRBV12-3/TRBV12-4	TRBJ2-1	CASRAGVVYYNEQFF	TGTGCCAGCAGAGCGGGAGTAGTGTACTACAATGAGCAGTTCTTC
NA	TRBD2	TRBV2	TRBJ2-3	CASSGVPSGSEDTQYF	TGTGCCAGCAGTGGGGTGCCCAGCGGGAGCGAAGATACGCAGTATTTT
many	NA	TRBV5-4	TRBJ1-2	CASSLVFYGYTF	TGTGCCAGCAGCTTGGTGTTCTATGGCTACACCTTC
many	TRBD1	TRBV6-5	TRBJ2-6	CASSQYRQGAGANVLTF	TGTGCCAGCAGTCAATACAGGCAGGGGGCTGGGGCCAACGTCCTGACTTTC
many	TRBD2	TRBV20-1	TRBJ2-3	CSASFVGRATDTQYF	TGCAGTGCTAGTTTCGTCGGGAGGGCTACAGATACGCAGTATTTT
NA	NA	TRBV11-2	TRBJ2-7	CASSSKEGGPEQYF	TGTGCCAGCAGCTCAAAAGAGGGGGGCCCCGAGCAGTACTTC
NA	NA	TRBV7-8	TRBJ2-3	CASSLEIDTDTQYF	TGTGCCAGCAGCTTAGAAATCGACACAGATACGCAGTATTTT
many	NA	TRBV7-9	TRBJ1-1	CASSLAPHTQPNTEAFF	TGTGCCAGCAGCTTAGCCCCTCATACACAGCCGAACACTGAAGCTTTCTTT
few	NA	TRBV6-5	TRBJ2-7	CASSSDNYPYEQYF	TGTGCCAGCAGTTCCGACAACTACCCCTACGAGCAGTACTTC
few	NA	TRBV18	TRBJ2-2	CASSPLGGTLELFF	TGTGCCAGCTCACCATTAGGTGGGACCCTGGAGCTGTTTTTT
many	TRBD2	TRBV24-1	TRBJ2-1	CATSDISGNPNNEQFF	TGTGCCACCAGTGATATTAGCGGGAACCCCAACAATGAGCAGTTCTTC
NA	TRBD1	TRBV28	TRBJ2-7	CASSPTGSLSYEQYF	TGTGCCAGCAGCCCGACAGGGTCTCTCTCCTACGAGCAGTACTTC
many	NA	TRBV29-1	TRBJ2-1	CSGGGPVPKFF	TGCAGCGGTGGAGGGCCCGTTCCGAAGTTCTTC
few	NA	TRBV5-1	TRBJ1-5	CASSLSLDGNQPQHF	TGCGCCAGCAGCTTGTCGCTGGACGGCAATCAGCCCCAGCATTTT
NA	NA	TRBV5-1	TRBJ2-1	CASSVGPTYNEQFF	TGCGCCAGCAGCGTCGGACCAACCTACAATGAGCAGTTCTTC
NA	NA	TRBV30	TRBJ1-6	CAWSVGQALNSPLHF	TGTGCCTGGAGTGTAGGGCAGGCCCTGAATTCACCCCTCCACTTT
NA	NA	TRBV7-6	TRBJ2-3	CASSLRLNADTQYF	TGTGCCAGCAGCTTAAGACTCAACGCAGATACGCAGTATTTT
many	TRBD2	TRBV12-3/TRBV12-4	TRBJ2-2	CASSGLAVNTGELFF	TGTGCCAGCAGCGGACTAGCGGTAAACACCGGGGAGCTGTTTTTT
NA	NA	TRBV2	TRBJ2-5	CASNVATETQYF	TGTGCCAGCAACGTCGCCACAGAGACCCAGTACTTC
many	TRBD1	TRBV5-4	TRBJ2-7	CASSSGQGLTYEQYF	TGTGCCAGCAGCTCGGGACAGGGGCTAACCTACGAGCAGTACTTC
NA	NA	TRBV2	TRBJ1-2	CASRDNYGYTF	TGTGCCAGCCGGGATAACTATGGCTACACCTTC
many	NA	TRBV6-5	TRBJ1-1	CASSYSTGVEAFF	TGTGCCAGCAGTTACTCGACAGGCGTAGAAGCTTTCTTT
few	NA	TRBV9	TRBJ2-2	CASSGRVATGELFF	TGTGCCAGCAGCGGCAGGGTCGCGACCGGGGAGCTGTTTTTT
few	NA	TRBV15	TRBJ2-5	CATRMVAQETQYF	TGTGCCACCCGAATGGTCGCCCAAGAGACCCAGTACTTC
NA	NA	TRBV6-6	TRBJ1-5	CASSYKYSNQPQHF	TGTGCCAGCAGTTACAAATATAGCAATCAGCCCCAGCATTTT
many	TRBD1	TRBV24-1	TRBJ2-1	CATSDLMTGDNEQFF	TGTGCCACCAGTGATTTGATGACAGGGGACAATGAGCAGTTCTTC
NA	TRBD1	TRBV11-2	TRBJ2-4	CASSLDGQGLAKNIQYF	TGTGCCAGCAGCTTAGATGGACAGGGTCTAGCCAAAAACATTCAGTACTTC
many	TRBD2	TRBV5-1	TRBJ2-3	CASSLKLAGDADTQYF	TGCGCCAGCAGCTTAAAACTAGCGGGAGATGCTGATACGCAGTATTTT
many	NA	TRBV11-2	TRBJ2-1	CASSLTRNEQFF	TGTGCCAGCAGCCTAACCCGCAATGAGCAGTTCTTC
NA	TRBD1	TRBV15	TRBJ1-5	CATSEDRVINQPQHF	TGTGCCACCAGCGAGGACAGGGTTATCAATCAGCCCCAGCATTTT
NA	TRBD1	TRBV20-1	TRBJ1-5	CSAIRGRPNQPQHF	TGCAGTGCTATCAGGGGGCGACCTAATCAGCCCCAGCATTTT
many	NA	TRBV6-6	TRBJ2-1	CASSPPETSIEQFF	TGTGCCAGCAGTCCGCCAGAAACAAGTATTGAGCAGTTCTTC
NA	NA	TRBV5-5	TRBJ2-1	CASGFRDTGREQFF	TGTGCCAGCGGCTTCCGGGACACAGGCCGGGAGCAGTTCTTC
many	NA	TRBV11-2	TRBJ2-7	CASTSRFPGYEQYF	TGTGCCAGCACCTCACGTTTCCCGGGCTACGAGCAGTACTTC
few	TRBD1	TRBV6-2/TRBV6-3	TRBJ2-7	CASSHTGTGFHEQYF	TGTGCCAGCAGCCATACCGGGACAGGGTTCCACGAGCAGTACTTC
few	TRBD2	TRBV11-3	TRBJ2-3	CASSFSGRDTQYF	TGTGCCAGCAGCTTTAGCGGGAGGGATACGCAGTATTTT
many	TRBD2	TRBV27	TRBJ2-1	CASREGAGISYNEQFF	TGTGCCAGCAGGGAGGGAGCGGGGATCTCCTACAATGAGCAGTTCTTC
few	TRBD2	TRBV28	TRBJ2-7	CASSEQSGNNEQYF	TGTGCCAGCAGTGAACAAAGCGGGAATAACGAGCAGTACTTC
many	NA	TRBV4-3	TRBJ2-5	CASSQDGPSYASETQYF	TGCGCCAGCAGCCAAGACGGACCGTCCTACGCGAGTGAGACCCAGTACTTC
many	TRBD1	TRBV12-3/TRBV12-4	TRBJ1-2	CASIIQGAGGYTF	TGTGCCAGCATCATCCAGGGGGCGGGAGGCTACACCTTC
few	TRBD2	TRBV15	TRBJ2-1	CATSRGLAGKYNEQFF	TGTGCCACCAGCAGAGGACTAGCAGGAAAATACAATGAGCAGTTCTTC
NA	TRBD2	TRBV10-1	TRBJ2-7	CASSSGTRATEQYF	TGCGCCAGCAGTTCCGGGACTAGAGCCACCGAGCAGTACTTC
few	NA	TRBV5-1	TRBJ1-2	CASSSGRGHYGYTF	TGCGCCAGCAGCTCTGGCAGGGGACACTATGGCTACACCTTC
few	TRBD1	TRBV12-3/TRBV12-4	TRBJ2-3	CASTLGTGADTQYF	TGTGCCAGCACCCTCGGGACAGGGGCAGATACGCAGTATTTT